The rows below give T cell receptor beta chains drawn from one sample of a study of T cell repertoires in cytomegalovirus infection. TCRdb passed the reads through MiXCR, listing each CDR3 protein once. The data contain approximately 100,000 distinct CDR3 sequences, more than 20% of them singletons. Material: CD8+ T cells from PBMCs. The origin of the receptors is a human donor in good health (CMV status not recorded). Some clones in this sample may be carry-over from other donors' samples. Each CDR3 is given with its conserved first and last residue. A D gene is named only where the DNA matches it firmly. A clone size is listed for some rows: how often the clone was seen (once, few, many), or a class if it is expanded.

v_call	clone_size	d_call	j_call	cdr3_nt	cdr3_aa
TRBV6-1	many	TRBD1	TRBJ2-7	TGTGCCAGCAGTCCCCGACAGGGTGTTACCTACGAGCAGTACTTC	CASSPRQGVTYEQYF
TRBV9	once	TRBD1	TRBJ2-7	TGTGCCAGCAGCGCCTTACAGGGGGCGGTTGAGCAGTACTTC	CASSALQGAVEQYF
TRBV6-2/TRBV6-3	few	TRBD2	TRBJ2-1	TGTGCCACCACGAGTAGCGGGGGCCACAATGAGCAGTTCTTC	CATTSSGGHNEQFF
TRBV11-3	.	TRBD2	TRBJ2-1	TGTGCCAGCAGCTCCCTGGAGGGACTAGCGGGCTCCTACAATGAGCAGTTCTTC	CASSSLEGLAGSYNEQFF
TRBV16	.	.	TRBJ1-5	TGTGCCAGCAGCCTTACTAGGAGCAATCAGCCCCAGCATTTT	CASSLTRSNQPQHF
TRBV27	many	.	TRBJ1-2	TGTGCCAGCAGCCCCGACAAGGGAAGTGGCTACACCTTC	CASSPDKGSGYTF
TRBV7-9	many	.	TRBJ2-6	TGTGCCAGCAGCTCCTCTGACATTCTCTCTGGGGCCAACGTCCTGACTTTC	CASSSSDILSGANVLTF
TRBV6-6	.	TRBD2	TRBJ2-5	TGTGCCAGCAGCCCGACCGCCGGCCTGGGACTAGCCCAAGAGACCCAGTACTTC	CASSPTAGLGLAQETQYF
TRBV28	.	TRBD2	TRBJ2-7	TGTGCCAGCAGTCCGACGCGGGGGGCGAGGGACGAGCAGTACTTC	CASSPTRGARDEQYF
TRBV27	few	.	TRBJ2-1	TGTGCCAGCTCGAGGGGTTCTGCCTACAATGAGCAGTTCTTC	CASSRGSAYNEQFF
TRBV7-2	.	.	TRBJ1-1	TGTGCCAGCAGCCCAGTCGGGGGCGGGCACACTGAAGCTTTCTTT	CASSPVGGGHTEAFF
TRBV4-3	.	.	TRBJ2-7	TGCGCCAGCAGCCAGTTCCGGGACGGCTACTCCTACGAGCAGTACTTC	CASSQFRDGYSYEQYF
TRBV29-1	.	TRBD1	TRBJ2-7	TGCAGCGTTAAGGGACAGCCCTACGAGCAGTACTTC	CSVKGQPYEQYF
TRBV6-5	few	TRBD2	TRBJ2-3	TGTGCCAGCAGTTACTCTCGGCGGGGGGGCCCAGATACGCAGTATTTT	CASSYSRRGGPDTQYF
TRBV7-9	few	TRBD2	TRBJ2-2	TGTGCCAGCAGCCGACTAGCGGGAATTGGCGGGGAGCTGTTTTTT	CASSRLAGIGGELFF
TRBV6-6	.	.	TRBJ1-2	TGTGCCAGCAGTTACGCGGGGGCGCGGGACGGCTACACCTTC	CASSYAGARDGYTF
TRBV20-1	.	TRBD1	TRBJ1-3	TGCAGTGCTGAGGGACAGGGAAATCCCACCATATATTTT	CSAEGQGNPTIYF
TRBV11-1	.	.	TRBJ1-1	TGTGCCAGAAAGATAGGGTTTCAAGGCGCTGAAGCTTTCTTT	CARKIGFQGAEAFF
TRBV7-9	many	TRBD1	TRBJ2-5	TGTGCCAGCAGCTTCCGTGGACAGGCCCAAGAGACCCAGTACTTC	CASSFRGQAQETQYF
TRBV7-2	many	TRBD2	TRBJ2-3	TGTGCCAGCAGCTTAGTGGCTAGCGGAATCACAGATACGCAGTATTTT	CASSLVASGITDTQYF
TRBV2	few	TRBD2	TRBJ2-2	TGTGCCAGCATTAATAGCGGACTAGCGGGATTTCCGAACACCGGGGAGCTGTTTTTT	CASINSGLAGFPNTGELFF
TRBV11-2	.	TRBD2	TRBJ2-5	TGTGCCAGCAGCGACCCAGCGGGGGGGCCGATTCAGGAGACCCAGTACTTC	CASSDPAGGPIQETQYF
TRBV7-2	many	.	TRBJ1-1	TGTGCCAGCAGTAAGGGGGTTACTGAAGCTTTCTTT	CASSKGVTEAFF
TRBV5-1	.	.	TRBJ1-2	TGCGCCAGCAGCTTCGGTCCCAACTATGGCTACACCTTC	CASSFGPNYGYTF
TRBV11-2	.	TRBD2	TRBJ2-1	TGTGCCAGCAGCTTAGGGGTAACTAGCGGGAGGGCCGGTGAGCAGTTCTTC	CASSLGVTSGRAGEQFF
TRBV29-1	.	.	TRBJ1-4	TGCAGCGCCCTATCAGAAGAGGGATGGACTAATGAAAAACTGTTTTTT	CSALSEEGWTNEKLFF
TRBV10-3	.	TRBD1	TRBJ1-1	TGTGCCATCAGTGACCCGGGACAGGTAGACATGAACACTGAAGCTTTCTTT	CAISDPGQVDMNTEAFF
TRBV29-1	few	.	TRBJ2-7	TGCAGCGCCCTAGGGGGAGAAACCTACGAGCAGTACTTC	CSALGGETYEQYF
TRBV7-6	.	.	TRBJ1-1	TGTGCCAGCAGCTTAGGTGGGTTCGAGAACACTGAAGCTTTCTTT	CASSLGGFENTEAFF
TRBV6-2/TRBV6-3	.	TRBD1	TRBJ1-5	TGTGCCAGCAGTTACTCGGGGACAGGGTACCAGCCCCAGCATTTT	CASSYSGTGYQPQHF